The present T cell receptor beta chain was sequenced within a study of shared clonotypes between healthy human individuals. A word on this clone: Other DNA sequences in this sample translate to the same CDR3.

The germline V and J ends were trimmed by 8 bases and 1 base, with 10 bases remaining between them. This CDR3 spans 13 amino acids. Per the germline V gene, CDR1 is SGHNT and CDR2 is YENEEA. Sequencing used immunoSEQ multiplex PCR; TCRdb keeps in-frame clones, though not all of them. Of 2 million to 2.5 million clones listed, more than 80% are singletons. Sample: naive CD4+ T cells from PBMCs. This sample's subset: CD45RA+ positively selected. The chain recombines TRBV11-3 with TRBJ2-3; the D is unclear. The TCR originated in a man aged 18 to 30 in good health. Some clones in this sample may be carry-over from other donors' samples. The CDR3 here is CASSPSGTDTQYF. The CDR3 coding sequence is TGTGCCAGCTCTCCTTCAGGCACAGATACGCAGTATTTT.